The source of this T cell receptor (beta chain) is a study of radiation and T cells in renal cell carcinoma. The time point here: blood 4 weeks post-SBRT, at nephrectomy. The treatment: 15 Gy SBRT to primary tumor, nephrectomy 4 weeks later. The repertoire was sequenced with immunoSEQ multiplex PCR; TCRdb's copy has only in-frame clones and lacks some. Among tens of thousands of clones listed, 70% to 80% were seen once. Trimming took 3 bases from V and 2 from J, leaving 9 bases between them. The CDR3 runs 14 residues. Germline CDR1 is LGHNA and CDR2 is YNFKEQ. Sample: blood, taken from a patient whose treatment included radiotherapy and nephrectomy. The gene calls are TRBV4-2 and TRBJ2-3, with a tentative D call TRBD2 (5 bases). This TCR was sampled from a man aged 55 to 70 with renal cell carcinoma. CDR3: CASSQGELTDTQYF. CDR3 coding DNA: TGTGCCAGCAGCCAGGGAGAACTCACAGATACGCAGTATTTT.